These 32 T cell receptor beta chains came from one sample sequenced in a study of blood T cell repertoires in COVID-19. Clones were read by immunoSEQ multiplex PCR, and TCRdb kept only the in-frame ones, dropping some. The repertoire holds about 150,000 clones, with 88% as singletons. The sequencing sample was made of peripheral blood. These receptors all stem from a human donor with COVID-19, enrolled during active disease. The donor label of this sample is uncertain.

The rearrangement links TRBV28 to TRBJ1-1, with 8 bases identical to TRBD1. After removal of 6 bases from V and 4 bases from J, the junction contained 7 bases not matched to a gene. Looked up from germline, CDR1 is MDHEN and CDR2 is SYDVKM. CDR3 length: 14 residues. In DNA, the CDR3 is TGTGCCAGCAGCACTCAGGGGGCCAGCACTGAAGCTTTCTTT. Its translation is CASSTQGASTEAFF. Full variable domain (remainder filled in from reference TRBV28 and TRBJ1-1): DVKVTQSSRYLVKRTGEKVFLECVQDMDHENMFWYRQDPGLGLRLIYFSYDVKMKEKGDIPEGYSVSREKKERFSLILESASTNQTSMYLCASSTQGASTEAFFGQGTRLTVV.

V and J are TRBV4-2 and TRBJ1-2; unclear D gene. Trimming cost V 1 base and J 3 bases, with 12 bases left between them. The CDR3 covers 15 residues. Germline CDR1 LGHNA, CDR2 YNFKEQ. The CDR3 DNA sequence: TGTGCCAGCAGCCAAGGGGCCCCCGGGGACTATGGCTACACCTTC. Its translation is CASSQGAPGDYGYTF.

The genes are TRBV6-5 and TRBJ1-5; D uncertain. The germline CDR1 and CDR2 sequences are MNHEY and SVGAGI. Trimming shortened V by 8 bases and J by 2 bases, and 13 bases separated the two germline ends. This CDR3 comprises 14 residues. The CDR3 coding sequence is TGTGCCAGCGGGCAGGCCCTTGGCAATCAGCCCCAGCATTTT. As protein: CASGQALGNQPQHF.

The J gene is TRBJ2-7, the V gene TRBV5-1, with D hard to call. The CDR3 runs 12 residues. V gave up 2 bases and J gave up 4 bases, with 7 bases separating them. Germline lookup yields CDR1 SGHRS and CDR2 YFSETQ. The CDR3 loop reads CASSLSMYEQYF. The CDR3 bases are TGCGCCAGCAGCTTAAGCATGTACGAGCAGTACTTC.

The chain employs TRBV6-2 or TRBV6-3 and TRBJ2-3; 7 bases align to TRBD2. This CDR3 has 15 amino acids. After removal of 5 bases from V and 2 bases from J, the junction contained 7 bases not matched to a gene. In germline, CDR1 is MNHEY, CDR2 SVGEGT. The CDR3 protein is CASSAPGGITDTQYF. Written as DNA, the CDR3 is TGTGCCAGCAGTGCCCCCGGGGGGATCACAGATACGCAGTATTTT.

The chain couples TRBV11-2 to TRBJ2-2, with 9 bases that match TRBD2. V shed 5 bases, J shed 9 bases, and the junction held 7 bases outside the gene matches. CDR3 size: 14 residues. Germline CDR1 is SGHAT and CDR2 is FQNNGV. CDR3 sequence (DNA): TGTGCCAGCAGCGCGGGACTAGCCGGAAGGGAGCTGTTTTTT. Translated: CASSAGLAGRELFF. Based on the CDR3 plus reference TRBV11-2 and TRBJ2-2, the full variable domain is EAGVAQSPRYKIIEKRQSVAFWCNPISGHATLYWYQQILGQGPKLLIQFQNNGVVDDSQLPKDRFSAERLKGVDSTLKIQPAKLEDSAVYLCASSAGLAGRELFFGEGSRLTVL.

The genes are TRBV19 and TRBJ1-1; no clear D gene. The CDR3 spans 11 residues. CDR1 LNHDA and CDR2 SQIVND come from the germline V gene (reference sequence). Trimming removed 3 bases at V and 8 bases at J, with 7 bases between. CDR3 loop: CASSMSGEAFF. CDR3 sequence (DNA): TGTGCCAGTAGTATGAGCGGAGAAGCTTTCTTT.

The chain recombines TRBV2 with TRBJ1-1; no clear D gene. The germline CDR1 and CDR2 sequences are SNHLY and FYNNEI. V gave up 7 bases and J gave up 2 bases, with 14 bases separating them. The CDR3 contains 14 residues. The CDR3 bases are TGTGCCAGCACCCGCCTCCGGGGAAACACTGAAGCTTTCTTT. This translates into CASTRLRGNTEAFF.

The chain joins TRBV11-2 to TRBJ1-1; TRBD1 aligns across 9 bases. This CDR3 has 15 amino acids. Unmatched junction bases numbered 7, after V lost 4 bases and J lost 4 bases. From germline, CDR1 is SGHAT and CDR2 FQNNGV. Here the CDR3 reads CASSYGTGLSTEAFF. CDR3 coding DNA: TGTGCCAGCAGCTATGGGACAGGGTTGAGCACTGAAGCTTTCTTT. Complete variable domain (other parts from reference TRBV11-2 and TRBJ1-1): EAGVAQSPRYKIIEKRQSVAFWCNPISGHATLYWYQQILGQGPKLLIQFQNNGVVDDSQLPKDRFSAERLKGVDSTLKIQPAKLEDSAVYLCASSYGTGLSTEAFFGQGTRLTVV.

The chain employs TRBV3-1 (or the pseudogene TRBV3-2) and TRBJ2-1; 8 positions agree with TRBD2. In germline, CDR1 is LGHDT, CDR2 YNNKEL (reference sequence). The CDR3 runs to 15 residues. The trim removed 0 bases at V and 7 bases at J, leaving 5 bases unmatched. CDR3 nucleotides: TGTGCCAGCAGCCAAGATAGACTAGCGAGGAATGAGCAGTTCTTC. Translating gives CASSQDRLARNEQFF.

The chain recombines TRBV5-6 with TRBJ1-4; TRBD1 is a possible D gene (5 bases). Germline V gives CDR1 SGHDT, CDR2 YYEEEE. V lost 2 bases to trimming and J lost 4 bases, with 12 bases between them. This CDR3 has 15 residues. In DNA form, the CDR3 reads TGTGCCAGCAGCTTTTGGACAACGGATAATGAAAAACTGTTTTTT. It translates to CASSFWTTDNEKLFF.

The CDR3 DNA reads TGTGCCAGTAGTAGAAGGTCCATCCGGGACAGGGGGTTCCCCGATACCTACGAGCAGTACTTC. It codes for CASSRRSIRDRGFPDTYEQYF. The J gene is TRBJ2-7, the V gene TRBV19; the match to TRBD1 covers 11 bases. J was trimmed by 2 bases and V by 4 bases; bases with no gene match: 22. This CDR3 comprises 21 residues. Germline lookup yields CDR1 LNHDA and CDR2 SQIVND (reference sequence).

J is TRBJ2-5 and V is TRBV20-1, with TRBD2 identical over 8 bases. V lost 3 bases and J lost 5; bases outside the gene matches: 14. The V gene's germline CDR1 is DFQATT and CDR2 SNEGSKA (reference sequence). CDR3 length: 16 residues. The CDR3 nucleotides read TGCAGTGCTAGTAAGGTACCGGGAGGGCCGCGTGAGACCCAGTACTTC. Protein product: CSASKVPGGPRETQYF.

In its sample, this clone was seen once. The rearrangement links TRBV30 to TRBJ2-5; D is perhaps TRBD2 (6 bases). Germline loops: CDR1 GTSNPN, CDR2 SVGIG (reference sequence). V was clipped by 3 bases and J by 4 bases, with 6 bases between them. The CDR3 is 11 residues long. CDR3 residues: CAWSGGETQYF. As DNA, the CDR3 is TGTGCCTGGAGCGGGGGAGAGACCCAGTACTTC.

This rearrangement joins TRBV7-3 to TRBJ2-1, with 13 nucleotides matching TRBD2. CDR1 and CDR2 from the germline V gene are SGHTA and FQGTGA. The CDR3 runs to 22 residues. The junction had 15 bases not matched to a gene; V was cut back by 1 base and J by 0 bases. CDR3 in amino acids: CASSLKGWGTGLAGASYNEQFF. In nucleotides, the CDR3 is TGTGCCAGCAGCTTAAAGGGTTGGGGCACTGGACTAGCGGGGGCCTCCTACAATGAGCAGTTCTTC.

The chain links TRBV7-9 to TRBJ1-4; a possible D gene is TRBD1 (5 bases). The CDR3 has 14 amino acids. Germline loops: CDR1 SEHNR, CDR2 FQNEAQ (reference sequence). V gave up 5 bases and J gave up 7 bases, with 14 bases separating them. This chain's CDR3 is CASSPGLDVEKLFF. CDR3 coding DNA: TGTGCCAGCAGCCCGGGACTAGATGTTGAAAAACTGTTTTTT.

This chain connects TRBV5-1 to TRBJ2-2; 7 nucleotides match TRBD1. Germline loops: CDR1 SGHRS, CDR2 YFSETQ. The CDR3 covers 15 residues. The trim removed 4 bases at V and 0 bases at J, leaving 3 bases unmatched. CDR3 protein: CASSPGQSNTGELFF. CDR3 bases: TGCGCCAGCAGCCCGGGACAGTCGAACACCGGGGAGCTGTTTTTT. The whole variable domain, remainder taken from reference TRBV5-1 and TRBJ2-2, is KAGVTQTPRYLIKTRGQQVTLSCSPISGHRSVSWYQQTPGQGLQFLFEYFSETQRNKGNFPGRFSGRQFSNSRSEMNVSTLELGDSALYLCASSPGQSNTGELFFGEGSRLTVL.

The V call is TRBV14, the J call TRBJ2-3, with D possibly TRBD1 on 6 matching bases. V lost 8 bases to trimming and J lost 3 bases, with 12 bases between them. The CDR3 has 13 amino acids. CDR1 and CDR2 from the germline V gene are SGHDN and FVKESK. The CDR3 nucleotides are TGTGCCAGCTCCCACAGGGAAACAGATACGCAGTATTTT. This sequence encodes CASSHRETDTQYF.

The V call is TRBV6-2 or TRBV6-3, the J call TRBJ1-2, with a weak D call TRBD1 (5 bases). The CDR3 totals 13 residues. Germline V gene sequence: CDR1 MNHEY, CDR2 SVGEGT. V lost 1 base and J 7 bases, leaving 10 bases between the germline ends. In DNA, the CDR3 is TGTGCCAGCAGTTACTTGGGGCTGGGTGGCTACACCTTC. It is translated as CASSYLGLGGYTF.

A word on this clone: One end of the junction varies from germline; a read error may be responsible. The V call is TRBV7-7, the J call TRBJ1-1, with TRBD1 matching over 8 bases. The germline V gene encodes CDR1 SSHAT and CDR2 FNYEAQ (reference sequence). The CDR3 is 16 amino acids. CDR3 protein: CASSLADRELYTEAFF. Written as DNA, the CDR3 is TGTGCTAGCAGCTTAGCGGACAGGGAGCTGTACACTGAAGCTTTCTTT.

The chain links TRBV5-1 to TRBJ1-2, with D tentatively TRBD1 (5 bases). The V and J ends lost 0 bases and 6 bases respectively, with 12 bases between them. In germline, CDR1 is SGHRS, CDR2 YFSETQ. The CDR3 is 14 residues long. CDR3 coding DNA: TGCGCCAGCAGCTTGGCCGGGGACTGGGATGGCTACACCTTC. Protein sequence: CASSLAGDWDGYTF.

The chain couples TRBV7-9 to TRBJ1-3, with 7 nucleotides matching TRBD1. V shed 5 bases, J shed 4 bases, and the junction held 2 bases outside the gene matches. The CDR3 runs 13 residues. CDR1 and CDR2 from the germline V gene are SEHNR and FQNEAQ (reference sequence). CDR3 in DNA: TGTGCCAGCAGCCCGGGACAGGGAAACACCATATATTTT. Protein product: CASSPGQGNTIYF. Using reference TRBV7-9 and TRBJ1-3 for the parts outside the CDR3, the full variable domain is DTGVSQNPRHKITKRGQNVTFRCDPISEHNRLYWYRQTLGQGPEFLTYFQNEAQLEKSRLLSDRFSAERPKGSFSTLEIQRTEQGDSAMYLCASSPGQGNTIYFGEGSWLTVV.

CDR3 sequence (DNA): TGTGCCTGGGACCCGAATGAGGGATACATTCAGTACTTC. Residues: CAWDPNEGYIQYF. The chain combines TRBV30 with TRBJ2-4, with D perhaps matching TRBD2 (5 bases). CDR1 and CDR2 (germline): GTSNPN, SVGIG (reference sequence). Trimming left V 5 bases short and J 8 bases short, with 16 bases between. The CDR3 spans 13 residues.

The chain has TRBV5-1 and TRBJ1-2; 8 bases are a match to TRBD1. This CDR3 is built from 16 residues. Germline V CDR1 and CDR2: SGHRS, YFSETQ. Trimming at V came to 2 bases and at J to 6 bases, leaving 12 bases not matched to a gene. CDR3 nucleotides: TGCGCCAGCAGCTTTGTAGGCCGGACAGGGTTGGATGGCTACACCTTC. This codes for CASSFVGRTGLDGYTF.

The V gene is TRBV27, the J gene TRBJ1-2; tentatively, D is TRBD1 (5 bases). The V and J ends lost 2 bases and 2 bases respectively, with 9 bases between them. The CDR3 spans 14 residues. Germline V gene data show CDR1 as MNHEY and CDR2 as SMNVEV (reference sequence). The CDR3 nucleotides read TGTGCCAGCAGTTTAAAGGGGTCGAACTATGGCTACACCTTC. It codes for CASSLKGSNYGYTF.

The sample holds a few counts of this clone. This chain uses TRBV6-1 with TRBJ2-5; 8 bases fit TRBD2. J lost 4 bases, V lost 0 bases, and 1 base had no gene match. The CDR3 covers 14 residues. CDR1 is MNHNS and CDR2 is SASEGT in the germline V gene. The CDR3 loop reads CASSEAAGAETQYF. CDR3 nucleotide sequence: TGTGCCAGCAGTGAAGCAGCGGGAGCAGAGACCCAGTACTTC.

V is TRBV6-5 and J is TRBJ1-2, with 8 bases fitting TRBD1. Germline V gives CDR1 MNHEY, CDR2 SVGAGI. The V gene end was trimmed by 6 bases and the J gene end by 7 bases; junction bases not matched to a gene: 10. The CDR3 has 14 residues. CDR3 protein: CASRETGTGGGYTF. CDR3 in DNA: TGTGCCAGCAGAGAGACCGGGACAGGCGGTGGCTACACCTTC.

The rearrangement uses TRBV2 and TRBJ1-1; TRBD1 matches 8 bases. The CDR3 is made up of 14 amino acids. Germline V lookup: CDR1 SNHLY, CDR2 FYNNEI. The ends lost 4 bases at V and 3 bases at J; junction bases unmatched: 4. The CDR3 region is CASSAGQGHTEAFF. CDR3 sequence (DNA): TGTGCCAGCAGTGCCGGACAGGGCCACACTGAAGCTTTCTTT. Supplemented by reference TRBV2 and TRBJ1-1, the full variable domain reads EPEVTQTPSHQVTQMGQEVILRCVPISNHLYFYWYRQILGQKVEFLVSFYNNEISEKSEIFDDQFSVERPDGSNFTLKIRSTKLEDSAMYFCASSAGQGHTEAFFGQGTRLTVV.

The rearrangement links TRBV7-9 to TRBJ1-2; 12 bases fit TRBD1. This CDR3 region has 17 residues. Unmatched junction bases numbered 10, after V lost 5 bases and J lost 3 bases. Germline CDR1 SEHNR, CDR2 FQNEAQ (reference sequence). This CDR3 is CASSPDRDRGRHYGYTF. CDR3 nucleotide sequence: TGTGCCAGCAGCCCGGACCGGGACAGGGGGCGTCACTATGGCTACACCTTC. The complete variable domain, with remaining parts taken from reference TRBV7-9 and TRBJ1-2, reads DTGVSQNPRHKITKRGQNVTFRCDPISEHNRLYWYRQTLGQGPEFLTYFQNEAQLEKSRLLSDRFSAERPKGSFSTLEIQRTEQGDSAMYLCASSPDRDRGRHYGYTFGSGTRLTVV.

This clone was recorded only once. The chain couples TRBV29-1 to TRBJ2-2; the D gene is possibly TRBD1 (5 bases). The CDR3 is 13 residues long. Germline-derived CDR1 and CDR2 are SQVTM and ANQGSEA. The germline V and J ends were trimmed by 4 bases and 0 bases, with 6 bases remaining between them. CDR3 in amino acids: CSVARANTGELFF. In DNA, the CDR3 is TGCAGCGTTGCCAGGGCGAACACCGGGGAGCTGTTTTTT.

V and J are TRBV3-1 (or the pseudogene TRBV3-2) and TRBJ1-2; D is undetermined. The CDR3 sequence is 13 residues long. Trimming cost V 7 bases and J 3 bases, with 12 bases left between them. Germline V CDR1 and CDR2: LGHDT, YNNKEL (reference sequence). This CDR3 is CASNGWRDYGYTF. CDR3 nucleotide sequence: TGTGCCAGCAACGGCTGGCGGGACTATGGCTACACCTTC.

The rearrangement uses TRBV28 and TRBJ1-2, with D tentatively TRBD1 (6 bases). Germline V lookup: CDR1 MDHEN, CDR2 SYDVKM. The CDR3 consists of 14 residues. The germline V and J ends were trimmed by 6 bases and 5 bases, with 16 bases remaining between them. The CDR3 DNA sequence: TGTGCCAGCAGACCCCATGGACAGCCTTATGGCTACACCTTC. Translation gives CASRPHGQPYGYTF.